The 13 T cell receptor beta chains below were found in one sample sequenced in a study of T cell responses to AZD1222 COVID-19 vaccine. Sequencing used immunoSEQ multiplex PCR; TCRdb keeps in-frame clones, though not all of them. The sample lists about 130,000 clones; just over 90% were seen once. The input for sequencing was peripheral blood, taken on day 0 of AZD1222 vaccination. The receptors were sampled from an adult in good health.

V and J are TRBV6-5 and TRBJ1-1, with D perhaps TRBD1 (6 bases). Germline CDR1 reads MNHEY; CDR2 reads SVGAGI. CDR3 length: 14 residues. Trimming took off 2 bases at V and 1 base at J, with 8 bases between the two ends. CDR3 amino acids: CASSYGQSNTEAFF. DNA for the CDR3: TGTGCCAGCAGTTACGGACAGTCGAACACTGAAGCTTTCTTT.

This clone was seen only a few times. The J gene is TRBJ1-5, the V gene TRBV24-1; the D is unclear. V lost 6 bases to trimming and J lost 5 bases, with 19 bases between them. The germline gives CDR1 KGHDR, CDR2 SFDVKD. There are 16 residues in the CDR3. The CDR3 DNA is TGTGCCACCAGTCTCCCCCTCCCGGGTGTATATCAGCCCCAGCATTTT. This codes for CATSLPLPGVYQPQHF.

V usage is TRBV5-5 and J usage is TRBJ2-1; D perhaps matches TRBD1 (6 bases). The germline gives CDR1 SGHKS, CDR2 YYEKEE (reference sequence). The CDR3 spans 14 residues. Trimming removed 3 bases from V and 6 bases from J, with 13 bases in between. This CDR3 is CASSWDTFSNEQFF. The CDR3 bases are TGTGCCAGCAGCTGGGACACTTTTTCCAATGAGCAGTTCTTC.

CDR3 nucleotides: TGTGCTAGTGGTTCTCGAATGGGAACCGGGAGCAATCAGCCCCAGCATTTT. Protein sequence: CASGSRMGTGSNQPQHF. The chain couples TRBV12-5 to TRBJ1-5, with D unclear. With 4 bases removed from V and 1 base from J, the gap between germline ends came to 17 bases. Germline V gene sequence: CDR1 LGHNT, CDR2 FRNRAP. This CDR3 region has 17 residues.

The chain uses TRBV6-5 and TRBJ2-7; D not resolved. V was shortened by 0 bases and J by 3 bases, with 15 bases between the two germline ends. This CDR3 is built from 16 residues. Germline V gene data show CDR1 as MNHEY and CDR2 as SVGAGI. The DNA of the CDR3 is TGTGCCAGCAGTTACTCTCGACTTCTGACTGACTACGAGCAGTACTTC. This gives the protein CASSYSRLLTDYEQYF.

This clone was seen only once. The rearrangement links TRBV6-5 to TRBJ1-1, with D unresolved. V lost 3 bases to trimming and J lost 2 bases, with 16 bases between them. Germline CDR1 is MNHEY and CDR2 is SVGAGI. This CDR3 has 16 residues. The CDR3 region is CASSYNGIFGNTEAFF. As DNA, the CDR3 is TGTGCCAGCAGTTATAACGGGATTTTTGGTAACACTGAAGCTTTCTTT.

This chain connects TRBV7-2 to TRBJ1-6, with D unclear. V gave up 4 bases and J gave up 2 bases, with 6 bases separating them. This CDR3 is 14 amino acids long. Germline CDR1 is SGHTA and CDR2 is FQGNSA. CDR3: CASSSTAYNSPLHF. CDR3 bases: TGTGCCAGCAGCTCGACTGCCTATAATTCACCCCTCCACTTT.

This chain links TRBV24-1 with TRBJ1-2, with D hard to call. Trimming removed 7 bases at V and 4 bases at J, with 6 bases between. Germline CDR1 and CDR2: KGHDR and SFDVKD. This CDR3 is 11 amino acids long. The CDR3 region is CATRGSYGYTF. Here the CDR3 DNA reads TGTGCCACCAGGGGAAGCTATGGCTACACCTTC.

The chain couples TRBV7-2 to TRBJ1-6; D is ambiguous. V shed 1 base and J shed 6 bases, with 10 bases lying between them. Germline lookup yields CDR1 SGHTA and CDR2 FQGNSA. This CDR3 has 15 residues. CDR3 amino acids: CASSLDSRPNSPLHF. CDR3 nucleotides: TGTGCCAGCAGCTTAGACAGCAGACCTAATTCACCCCTCCACTTT.

The CDR3 is CAWSVKFKVGGHEQYF. The CDR3 DNA is TGTGCCTGGAGTGTTAAGTTTAAGGTCGGGGGCCACGAGCAGTACTTC. J is TRBJ2-7 and V is TRBV30; D possibly uses TRBD1 or TRBD2 (6 bases each). CDR1 is GTSNPN, CDR2 SVGIG, per germline (reference sequence). Between the trimmed V and J ends, which lost 0 bases and 5 bases, there was a span of 20 bases. This CDR3 spans 16 amino acids. Using reference TRBV30 and TRBJ2-7 for the parts outside the CDR3, the full variable domain is SQTIHQWPATLVQPVGSPLSLECTVEGTSNPNLYWYRQAAGRGLQLLFYSVGIGQISSEVPQNLSASRPQDRQFILSSKKLLLSDSGFYLCAWSVKFKVGGHEQYFGPGTRLTVT.

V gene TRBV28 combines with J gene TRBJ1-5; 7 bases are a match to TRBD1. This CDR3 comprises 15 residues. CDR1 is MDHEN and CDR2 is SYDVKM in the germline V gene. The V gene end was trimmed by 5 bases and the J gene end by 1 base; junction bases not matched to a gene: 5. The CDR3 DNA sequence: TGTGCCAGCAGTCGACTCAGGGGGAGCAATCAGCCCCAGCATTTT. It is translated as CASSRLRGSNQPQHF.

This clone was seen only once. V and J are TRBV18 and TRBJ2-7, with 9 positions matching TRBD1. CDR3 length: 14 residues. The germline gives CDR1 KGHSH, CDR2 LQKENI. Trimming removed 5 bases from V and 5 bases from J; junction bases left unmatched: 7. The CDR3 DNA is TGTGCCAGCTCAAGGCTGGACAGGGGCCACGAGCAGTACTTC. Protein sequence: CASSRLDRGHEQYF.

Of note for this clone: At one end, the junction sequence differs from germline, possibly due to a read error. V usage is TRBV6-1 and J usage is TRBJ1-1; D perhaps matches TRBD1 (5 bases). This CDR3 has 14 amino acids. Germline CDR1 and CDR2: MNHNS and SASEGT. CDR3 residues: CASSEDMELTGAFF. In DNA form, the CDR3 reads TGTGCCAGCAGTGAGGACATGGAGTTGACTGGAGCTTTCTTT.